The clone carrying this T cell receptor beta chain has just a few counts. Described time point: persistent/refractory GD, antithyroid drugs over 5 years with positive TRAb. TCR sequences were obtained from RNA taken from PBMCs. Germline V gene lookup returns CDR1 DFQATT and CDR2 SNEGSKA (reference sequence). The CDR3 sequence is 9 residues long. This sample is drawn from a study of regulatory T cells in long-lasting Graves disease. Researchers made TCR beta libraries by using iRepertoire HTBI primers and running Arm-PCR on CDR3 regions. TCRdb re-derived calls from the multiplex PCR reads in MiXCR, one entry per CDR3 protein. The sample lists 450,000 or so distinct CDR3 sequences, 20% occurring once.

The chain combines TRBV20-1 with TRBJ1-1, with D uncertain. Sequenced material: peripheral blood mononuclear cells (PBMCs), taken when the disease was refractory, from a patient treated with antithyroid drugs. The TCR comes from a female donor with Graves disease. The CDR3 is CREDTEAFF. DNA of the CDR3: TGCAGGGAGGACACTGAAGCTTTCTTT.